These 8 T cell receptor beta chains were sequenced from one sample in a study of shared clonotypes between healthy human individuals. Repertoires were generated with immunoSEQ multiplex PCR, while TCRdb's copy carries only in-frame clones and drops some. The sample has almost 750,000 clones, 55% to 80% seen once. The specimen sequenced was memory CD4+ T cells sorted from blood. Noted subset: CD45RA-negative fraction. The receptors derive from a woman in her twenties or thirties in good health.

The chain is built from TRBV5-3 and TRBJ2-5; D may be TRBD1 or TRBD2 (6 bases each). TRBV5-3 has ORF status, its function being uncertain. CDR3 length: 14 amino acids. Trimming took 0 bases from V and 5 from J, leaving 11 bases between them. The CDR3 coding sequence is TGTGCCAGAAGCTTGGCCGGGGGCAGGGAGACCCAGTACTTC. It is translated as CARSLAGGRETQYF.

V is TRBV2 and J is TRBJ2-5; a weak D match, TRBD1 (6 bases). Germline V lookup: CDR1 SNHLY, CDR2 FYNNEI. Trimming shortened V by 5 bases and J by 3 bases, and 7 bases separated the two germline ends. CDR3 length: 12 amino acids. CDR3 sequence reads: CASSSGEETQYF. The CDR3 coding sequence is TGTGCCAGCAGTTCAGGGGAAGAGACCCAGTACTTC.

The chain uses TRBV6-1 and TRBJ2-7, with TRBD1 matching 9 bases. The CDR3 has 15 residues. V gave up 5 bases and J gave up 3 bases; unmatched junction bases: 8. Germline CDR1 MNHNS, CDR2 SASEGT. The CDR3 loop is CASSQTGQGLYEQYF. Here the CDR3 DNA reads TGTGCCAGCAGTCAGACGGGACAGGGTCTCTACGAGCAGTACTTC.

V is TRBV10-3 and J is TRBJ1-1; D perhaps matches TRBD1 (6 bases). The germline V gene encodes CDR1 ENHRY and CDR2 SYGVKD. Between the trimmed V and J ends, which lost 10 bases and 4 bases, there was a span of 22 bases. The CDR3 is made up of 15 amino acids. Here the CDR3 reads CATRGAGGASTEAFF. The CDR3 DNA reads TGTGCCACCCGCGGGGCCGGGGGCGCATCCACTGAAGCTTTCTTT.

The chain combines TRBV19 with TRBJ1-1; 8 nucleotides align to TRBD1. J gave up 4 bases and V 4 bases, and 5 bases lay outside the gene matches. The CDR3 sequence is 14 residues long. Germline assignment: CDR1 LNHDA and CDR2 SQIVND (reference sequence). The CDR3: CASSTGQGSTEAFF. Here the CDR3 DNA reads TGTGCCAGTAGTACCGGACAGGGAAGCACTGAAGCTTTCTTT.

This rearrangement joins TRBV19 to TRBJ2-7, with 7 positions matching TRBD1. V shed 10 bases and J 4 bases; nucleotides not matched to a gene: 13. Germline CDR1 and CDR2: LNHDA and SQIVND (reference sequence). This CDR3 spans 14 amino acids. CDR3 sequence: CATAPGQARYEQYF. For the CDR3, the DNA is TGTGCCACCGCCCCAGGACAGGCTAGATACGAGCAGTACTTC.

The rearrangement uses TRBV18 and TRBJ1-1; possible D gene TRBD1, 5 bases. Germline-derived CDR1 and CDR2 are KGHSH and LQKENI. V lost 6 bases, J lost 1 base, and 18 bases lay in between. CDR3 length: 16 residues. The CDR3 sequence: CASSQTSMGGNTEAFF. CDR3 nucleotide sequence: TGTGCCAGCTCCCAGACAAGTATGGGGGGGAACACTGAAGCTTTCTTT.

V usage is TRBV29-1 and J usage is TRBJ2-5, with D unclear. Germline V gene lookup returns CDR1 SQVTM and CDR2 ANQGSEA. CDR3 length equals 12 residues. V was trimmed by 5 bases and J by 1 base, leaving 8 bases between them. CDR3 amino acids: CSVCRTQETQYF. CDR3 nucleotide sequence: TGCAGCGTTTGCAGGACCCAAGAGACCCAGTACTTC.